These 30 T cell receptor beta chains were all obtained from the same sample, sequenced in a study of blood T cell repertoires in COVID-19. Produced via immunoSEQ multiplex PCR; TCRdb's table is partial and in-frame only. Here the sample spans over 300,000 clones, about 90% being singletons. Sequenced sample: peripheral blood. These receptors came from a man between 18 and 35 years old with active or convalescent COVID-19.

This rearrangement joins TRBV19 to TRBJ2-7, with 9 positions matching TRBD2. CDR1 is LNHDA, CDR2 SQIVND, per germline (reference sequence). The CDR3 loop spans 14 amino acids. With 2 bases clipped from V and 6 bases from J, the junction kept 5 bases outside the gene matches. CDR3 residues: CASSISSGSPEQYF. The CDR3 DNA sequence: TGTGCCAGTAGTATAAGTAGCGGGAGTCCCGAGCAGTACTTC.

This clone was seen more than once but under ten times. The chain recombines TRBV4-3 with TRBJ1-4; D remains unclear. Germline V CDR1 and CDR2: LGHNA, YSLEER. This CDR3 has 16 residues. V was pared by 1 base and J by 4 bases, with 13 bases between. The CDR3 region has the DNA TGCGCCAGCAGCCAAGCCCCAGGAACCCTTAATGAAAAACTGTTTTTT. Protein: CASSQAPGTLNEKLFF.

The chain uses TRBV5-1 and TRBJ2-1, with 11 bases fitting TRBD1. CDR3 size: 16 residues. Germline V CDR1 and CDR2: SGHRS, YFSETQ. V lost 2 bases and J lost 1; bases outside the gene matches: 2. This CDR3 reads CASSFGTGGSYNEQFF. The CDR3 DNA sequence: TGCGCCAGCAGCTTCGGGACAGGGGGGTCCTACAATGAGCAGTTCTTC.

The chain has TRBV24-1 and TRBJ2-3; TRBD1 agrees at 11 bases. Germline CDR1 and CDR2: KGHDR and SFDVKD. V was clipped by 9 bases and J by 3 bases; unmatched bases: 4. The CDR3 length is 14 residues. The CDR3 sequence is CATEDRGPTDTQYF. CDR3 nucleotides: TGTGCCACCGAGGACAGGGGGCCTACAGATACGCAGTATTTT.

The V and J genes are TRBV15 and TRBJ1-5; D might be TRBD1 (5 bases). CDR1 LNHNV and CDR2 YYDKDF come from the germline V gene (reference sequence). The CDR3 covers 13 residues. Trimming took off 4 bases at V and 4 bases at J, with 8 bases between the two ends. The CDR3 DNA sequence: TGTGCCACCAGCATCTCAGGGAATCAGCCCCAGCATTTT. Its protein product is CATSISGNQPQHF.

This chain joins TRBV4-3 and TRBJ2-5; TRBD2 aligns across 11 bases. Germline lookup yields CDR1 LGHNA and CDR2 YSLEER. The CDR3 has 16 residues. J was trimmed by 4 bases and V by 1 base; bases with no gene match: 5. CDR3 sequence (DNA): TGCGCCAGCAGCCAAGTAACTAGCGGGGGACGAGAGACCCAGTACTTC. Translating gives CASSQVTSGGRETQYF.

This clone has more than one count but fewer than ten. V gene TRBV13 combines with J gene TRBJ1-3; possibly TRBD1 for D (6 bases). V was pared by 2 bases and J by 0 bases, with 8 bases between. CDR1 and CDR2 (germline): PRHDT, FYEKMQ (reference sequence). The CDR3 has 15 residues. This chain's CDR3 is CASSLRQVSGNTIYF. DNA of the CDR3: TGTGCCAGCAGCTTAAGACAGGTCTCTGGAAACACCATATATTTT.

Notes on this clone: This sample also contains other DNA sequences that code for the same CDR3. The CDR3 here is CASSLNSGNTIYF. The DNA for the CDR3 is TGTGCCAGCAGCCTTAATTCTGGAAACACCATATATTTT. V usage is TRBV9 and J usage is TRBJ1-3; D is unclear. The V gene lost 4 bases and the J gene lost 1 base, with 6 bases spanning the gap. From germline, CDR1 is SGDLS and CDR2 YYNGEE. The CDR3 contains 13 residues.

V is TRBV7-2 and J is TRBJ1-2, with unresolved D. V lost 5 bases, J lost 7 bases, and 17 bases lay in between. The germline V gene encodes CDR1 SGHTA and CDR2 FQGNSA. The CDR3 runs 14 residues. The CDR3 sequence is CASSPPERLGGYTF. The CDR3 DNA sequence: TGTGCCAGCAGCCCCCCGGAGAGGTTGGGTGGCTACACCTTC.

The CDR3 DNA follows: TGTGCCAGCAGGCGTCCGGGACAGAGCTCCTACGAGCAGTACTTC. The encoded protein is CASRRPGQSSYEQYF. This chain links TRBV7-2 with TRBJ2-7; 7 positions match TRBD1. CDR1 and CDR2 (germline): SGHTA, FQGNSA. V lost 6 bases to trimming and J lost 0 bases; unmatched junction nucleotides: 8. The CDR3 is 15 residues long.

This rearrangement joins TRBV27 to TRBJ2-7, with 8 positions matching TRBD1. Germline-derived CDR1 and CDR2 are MNHEY and SMNVEV (reference sequence). J gave up 1 base and V 3 bases, and 8 bases lay outside the gene matches. The CDR3 length is 16 residues. CDR3 coding DNA: TGTGCCAGCAGTTTCTCGAGGCAGGGGGCTTCCTACGAGCAGTACTTC. It codes for CASSFSRQGASYEQYF.

The CDR3 DNA reads TGTGCCAGCAGCAGGACAGGGGGCAGCAATCAGCCCCAGCATTTT. It translates to CASSRTGGSNQPQHF. V gene TRBV5-6 combines with J gene TRBJ1-5; TRBD1 matches 11 bases. Unmatched junction bases numbered 1, after V lost 4 bases and J lost 1 base. The germline CDR1 and CDR2 sequences are SGHDT and YYEEEE. The CDR3 extends over 15 amino acids.

The sample holds a few counts of this clone. This chain joins TRBV13 and TRBJ1-2; D perhaps matches TRBD1 (6 bases). The CDR3 is 15 residues long. Germline V gives CDR1 PRHDT, CDR2 FYEKMQ (reference sequence). Deletions cut 1 base from V and 5 bases from J, with 14 bases between. CDR3 DNA sequence: TGTGCCAGCAGCTTAGCCGGGGGGGGCATATATGGCTACACCTTC. Protein sequence: CASSLAGGGIYGYTF.

The chain joins TRBV24-1 to TRBJ2-5, with 11 bases lining up with TRBD2. Trimming at V came to 4 bases and at J to 4 bases, leaving 7 bases not matched to a gene. Germline loops: CDR1 KGHDR, CDR2 SFDVKD. The CDR3 loop spans 16 amino acids. DNA of the CDR3: TGTGCCACCAGTGACGTCGTAGCGGGGGGGCCAGAGACCCAGTACTTC. It encodes CATSDVVAGGPETQYF.

For the CDR3, the DNA is TGTGCCAGCAGTTACTCGGACTATCAAACCTACGAGCAGTACTTC. Encoded protein: CASSYSDYQTYEQYF. The V gene is TRBV6-5, the J gene TRBJ2-7; possibly TRBD2 for D (6 bases). Germline CDR1 and CDR2: MNHEY and SVGAGI. V lost 0 bases and J lost 2, with 11 bases in between. The CDR3 length is 15 residues.

This rearrangement joins TRBV19 to TRBJ1-5, with 7 positions matching TRBD1. This CDR3 contains 13 residues. Germline V gene sequence: CDR1 LNHDA, CDR2 SQIVND (reference sequence). Trimming took 7 bases from V and 7 from J; bases not matched to a gene: 7. The CDR3 region is CASTKQGFQPQHF. The DNA for the CDR3 is TGTGCCAGTACAAAACAGGGGTTCCAGCCCCAGCATTTT.

The CDR3 spells CASKDTYSNQPQHF. Here the CDR3 DNA reads TGTGCCAGCAAAGATACTTATAGCAATCAGCCCCAGCATTTT. V is TRBV7-2 and J is TRBJ1-5; no definite D call. V lost 7 bases and J 0 bases, leaving 10 bases between the germline ends. CDR1 and CDR2 from the germline V gene are SGHTA and FQGNSA. The CDR3 is 14 residues long.

The CDR3 here is CASSQASDRGTGEQYF. The DNA for the CDR3 is TGCGCCAGCAGCCAAGCGTCGGACAGGGGGACGGGGGAGCAGTACTTC. This chain joins TRBV4-3 and TRBJ2-7, with 10 bases fitting TRBD1. Germline assignment: CDR1 LGHNA and CDR2 YSLEER. CDR3 length: 16 residues. V lost 1 base, J lost 7 bases, and 10 bases stayed unmatched.

The J gene is TRBJ1-6, the V gene TRBV3-1 (or the pseudogene TRBV3-2), with TRBD1 identical over 9 bases. CDR3 length: 17 amino acids. Germline CDR1 reads LGHDT; CDR2 reads YNNKEL (reference sequence). Losses at the gene ends were 0 bases for V and 8 bases for J; bases not matched to a gene: 8. CDR3 sequence reads: CASSQEQGTGSYSPLHF. CDR3 in DNA: TGTGCCAGCAGCCAAGAGCAAGGGACAGGGAGTTATTCACCCCTCCACTTT.

About this clone: This same CDR3 is encoded by further DNA sequences in the sample. The rearrangement uses TRBV19 and TRBJ2-5; tentatively, D is TRBD1 (6 bases). The CDR3 is 13 amino acids. Germline CDR1 LNHDA, CDR2 SQIVND (reference sequence). Trimming pared 4 bases from V and 3 bases from J, leaving 9 bases between. The CDR3 loop reads CASSRRTEETQYF. The DNA for the CDR3 is TGTGCCAGTAGTAGAAGGACAGAAGAGACCCAGTACTTC.

V gene TRBV3-1 (or the pseudogene TRBV3-2) combines with J gene TRBJ1-6; a possible D gene is TRBD1 (6 bases). Trimming took off 1 base at V and 4 bases at J, with 8 bases between the two ends. Germline CDR1 and CDR2: LGHDT and YNNKEL (reference sequence). The CDR3 length is 15 residues. The CDR3 here is CASSQGQEYNSPLHF. The DNA of the CDR3 is TGTGCCAGCAGCCAAGGACAGGAGTATAATTCACCCCTCCACTTT.

This chain connects TRBV5-5 to TRBJ1-5; no reliable D call. This CDR3 region has 14 residues. V dropped 2 bases and J dropped 7 bases, with 13 bases sitting between them. In germline, CDR1 is SGHKS, CDR2 YYEKEE (reference sequence). CDR3 protein: CASSLYGGGQPQHF. CDR3 DNA sequence: TGTGCCAGCAGCTTATACGGCGGAGGACAGCCCCAGCATTTT.

This clone has only a few counts. The J gene is TRBJ1-1, the V gene TRBV7-2; D might be TRBD1 (5 bases). V was clipped by 7 bases and J by 0 bases, with 12 bases between them. Germline V gives CDR1 SGHTA, CDR2 FQGNSA. The CDR3 runs to 14 residues. CDR3 coding DNA: TGTGCCAGCACCGAGACAGCTATGAACACTGAAGCTTTCTTT. Translation gives CASTETAMNTEAFF.

The J gene is TRBJ1-5, the V gene TRBV4-2; D gene unclear. The CDR3 has 13 residues. Germline V gene lookup returns CDR1 LGHNA and CDR2 YNFKEQ. V lost 6 bases and J lost 16, with 22 bases in between. CDR3 loop: CASSRGEGRSVHF. CDR3 nucleotide sequence: TGTGCCAGCAGTCGCGGGGAGGGCCGATCAGTACATTTT.

The chain carries TRBV27 and TRBJ1-5; 8 nucleotides line up with TRBD1. This CDR3 region has 15 residues. V was pared by 3 bases and J by 0 bases, with 1 base of the junction left unmatched. Germline assignment: CDR1 MNHEY and CDR2 SMNVEV (reference sequence). DNA of the CDR3: TGTGCCAGCAGTTTGACAGGGGATAGCAATCAGCCCCAGCATTTT. Protein sequence: CASSLTGDSNQPQHF.

V and J are TRBV6-4 and TRBJ2-1, with 16 bases matching TRBD2. The CDR3 extends over 18 amino acids. The germline V gene has CDR1 MRHNA and CDR2 SNTAGT. The junction had 5 bases not matched to a gene; V was cut back by 0 bases and J by 6 bases. Here the CDR3 reads CASSDSGTSGRGSNEQFF. The CDR3 region has the DNA TGTGCCAGCAGTGACTCTGGGACTAGCGGGAGGGGCTCCAATGAGCAGTTCTTC.

The CDR3 here is CASSYGAGSIGSPLHF. The DNA for the CDR3 is TGTGCCAGCAGTTATGGCGCAGGTTCGATCGGTTCACCCCTCCACTTT. The chain is built from TRBV6-2 or TRBV6-3 and TRBJ1-6; D uncertain. CDR1 and CDR2 from the germline V gene are MNHEY and SVGEGT. Trimming shortened V by 3 bases and J by 9 bases, and 18 bases separated the two germline ends. The CDR3 has 16 residues.

The V and J genes are TRBV6-2 or TRBV6-3 and TRBJ1-1; D gene ambiguous. Trimming took 1 base from V and 1 from J, leaving 7 bases between them. The CDR3 covers 14 residues. Germline V gene sequence: CDR1 MNHEY, CDR2 SVGEGT. Here the CDR3 reads CASSYFQKNTEAFF. The CDR3, as DNA: TGTGCCAGCAGTTACTTCCAGAAGAACACTGAAGCTTTCTTT.

The rearrangement links TRBV6-2 or TRBV6-3 to TRBJ1-5; 12 nucleotides line up with TRBD1. The J segment lost 1 base and the V segment lost 2 bases, leaving 6 bases of the junction unmatched. This CDR3 is built from 18 residues. The V gene's germline CDR1 is MNHEY and CDR2 SVGEGT. This chain's CDR3 is CASSYEGQGAMSNQPQHF. The CDR3, as DNA: TGTGCCAGCAGTTACGAGGGACAGGGGGCGATGAGCAATCAGCCCCAGCATTTT.

About this clone: Mismatch with germline at one junction end may stem from a read error. The V and J genes are TRBV3-1 (or the pseudogene TRBV3-2) and TRBJ2-7, with a tentative D call TRBD2 (5 bases). The CDR3 is 17 residues long. Germline CDR1 is LGHDT and CDR2 is YNNKEL (reference sequence). CDR3 DNA sequence: TGTGCCAGCCGCCAAAGGTGGGAGAGGTTCTTCTCCTACGAGCAGTACTTC. Protein product: CASRQRWERFFSYEQYF.